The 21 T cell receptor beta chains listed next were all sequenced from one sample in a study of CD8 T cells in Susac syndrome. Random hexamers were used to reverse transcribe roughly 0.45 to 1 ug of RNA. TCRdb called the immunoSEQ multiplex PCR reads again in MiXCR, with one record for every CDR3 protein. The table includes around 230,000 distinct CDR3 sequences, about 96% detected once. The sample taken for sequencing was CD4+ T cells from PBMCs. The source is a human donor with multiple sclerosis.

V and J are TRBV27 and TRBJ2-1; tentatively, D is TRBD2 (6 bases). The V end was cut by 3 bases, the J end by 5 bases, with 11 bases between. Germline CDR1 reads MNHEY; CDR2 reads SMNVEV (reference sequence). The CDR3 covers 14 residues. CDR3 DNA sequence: TGTGCCAGCAGTTTCTTAGCGGAGAACAATGAGCAGTTCTTC. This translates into CASSFLAENNEQFF.

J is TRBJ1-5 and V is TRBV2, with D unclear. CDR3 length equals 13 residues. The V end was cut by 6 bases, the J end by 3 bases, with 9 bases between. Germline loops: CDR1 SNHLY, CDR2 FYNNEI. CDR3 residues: CASSYQVNQPQHF. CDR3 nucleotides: TGTGCCAGCAGCTATCAAGTCAATCAGCCCCAGCATTTT.

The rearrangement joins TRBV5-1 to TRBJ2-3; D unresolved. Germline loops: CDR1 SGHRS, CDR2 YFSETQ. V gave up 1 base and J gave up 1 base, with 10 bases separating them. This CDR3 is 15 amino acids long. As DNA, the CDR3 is TGCGCCAGCAGCTTGTCTGCTACCGGCACAGATACGCAGTATTTT. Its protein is CASSLSATGTDTQYF.

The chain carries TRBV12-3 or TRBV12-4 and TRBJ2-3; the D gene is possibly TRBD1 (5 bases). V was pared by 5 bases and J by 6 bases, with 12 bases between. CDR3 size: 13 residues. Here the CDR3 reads CASSQGLVDTQYF. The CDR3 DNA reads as TGTGCCAGCAGTCAGGGCCTGGTGGATACGCAGTATTTT.

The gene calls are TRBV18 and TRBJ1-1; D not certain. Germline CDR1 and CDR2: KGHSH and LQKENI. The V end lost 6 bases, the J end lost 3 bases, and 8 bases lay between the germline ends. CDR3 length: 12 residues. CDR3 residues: CASSAGHTEAFF. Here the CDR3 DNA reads TGTGCCAGCTCCGCGGGCCACACTGAAGCTTTCTTT.

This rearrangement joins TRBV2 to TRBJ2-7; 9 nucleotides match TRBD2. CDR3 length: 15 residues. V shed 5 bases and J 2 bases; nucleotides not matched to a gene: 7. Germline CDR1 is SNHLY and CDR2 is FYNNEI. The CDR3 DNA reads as TGTGCCAGCAGTTCGAGCGGGGGGCCGGCCTACGAGCAGTACTTC. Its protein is CASSSSGGPAYEQYF.

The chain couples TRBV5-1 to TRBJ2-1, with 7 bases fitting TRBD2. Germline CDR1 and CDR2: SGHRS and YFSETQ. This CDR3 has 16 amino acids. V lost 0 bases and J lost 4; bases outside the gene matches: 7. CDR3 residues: CASSLAELAVYNEQFF. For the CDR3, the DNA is TGCGCCAGCAGCTTGGCCGAGCTAGCGGTTTACAATGAGCAGTTCTTC.

For the CDR3, the DNA is TGTGCCTGGAGGTGGGGTAAGGGGACTGAAGCTTTCTTT. Translating gives CAWRWGKGTEAFF. The V gene is TRBV30, the J gene TRBJ1-1; D is possibly TRBD1 (5 bases). CDR1 is GTSNPN, CDR2 SVGIG, per germline (reference sequence). The V end was cut by 3 bases, the J end by 5 bases, with 13 bases between. The CDR3 sequence is 13 residues long.

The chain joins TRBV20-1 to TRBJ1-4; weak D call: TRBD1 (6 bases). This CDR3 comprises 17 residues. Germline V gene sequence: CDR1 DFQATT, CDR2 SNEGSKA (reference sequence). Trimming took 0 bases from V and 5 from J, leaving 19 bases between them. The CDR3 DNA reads TGCAGTGCTAGAGACTTCAAGCAGGGGTCCCACAATGAAAAACTGTTTTTT. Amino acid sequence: CSARDFKQGSHNEKLFF.

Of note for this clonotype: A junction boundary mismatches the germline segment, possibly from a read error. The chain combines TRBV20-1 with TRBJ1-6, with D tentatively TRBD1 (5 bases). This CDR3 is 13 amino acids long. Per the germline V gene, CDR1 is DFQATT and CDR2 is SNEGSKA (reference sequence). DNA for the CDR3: TGCAGTGCTCGAGAGACAGTTACATCACCCCTCCACTTT. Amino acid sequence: CSARETVTSPLHF.

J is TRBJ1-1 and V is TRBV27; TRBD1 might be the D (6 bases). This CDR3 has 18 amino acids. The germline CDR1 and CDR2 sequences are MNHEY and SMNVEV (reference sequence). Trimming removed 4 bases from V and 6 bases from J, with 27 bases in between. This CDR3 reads CASSYAGGAGAAYAEAFF. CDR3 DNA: TGTGCCAGCAGTTACGCGGGGGGCGCTGGGGCGGCTTACGCTGAAGCTTTCTTT.

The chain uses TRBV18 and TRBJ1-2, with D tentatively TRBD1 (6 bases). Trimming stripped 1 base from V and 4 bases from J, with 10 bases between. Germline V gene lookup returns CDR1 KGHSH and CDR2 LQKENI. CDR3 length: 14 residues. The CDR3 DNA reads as TGTGCCAGCTCACCACTTCAGGGGATCTATGGCTACACCTTC. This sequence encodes CASSPLQGIYGYTF.

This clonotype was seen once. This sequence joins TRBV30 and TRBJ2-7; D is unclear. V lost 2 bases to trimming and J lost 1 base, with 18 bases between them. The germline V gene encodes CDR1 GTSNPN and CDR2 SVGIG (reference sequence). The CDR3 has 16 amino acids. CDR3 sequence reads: CAWSTWLQKLSYEQYF. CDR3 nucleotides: TGTGCCTGGAGTACATGGTTACAGAAACTGTCCTACGAGCAGTACTTC.

CDR3: CAWRAGTSGHLSSYNEQFF. The CDR3 DNA reads TGTGCCTGGAGGGCAGGGACTAGCGGGCACCTGAGCTCCTACAATGAGCAGTTCTTC. V and J are TRBV30 and TRBJ2-1; 12 bases map to TRBD2. With 3 bases clipped from V and 0 bases from J, the junction kept 12 bases outside the gene matches. The CDR3 extends over 19 amino acids. In germline, CDR1 is GTSNPN, CDR2 SVGIG (reference sequence). Using reference TRBV30 and TRBJ2-1 for the parts outside the CDR3, the full variable domain is SQTIHQWPATLVQPVGSPLSLECTVEGTSNPNLYWYRQAAGRGLQLLFYSVGIGQISSEVPQNLSASRPQDRQFILSSKKLLLSDSGFYLCAWRAGTSGHLSSYNEQFFGPGTRLTVL.

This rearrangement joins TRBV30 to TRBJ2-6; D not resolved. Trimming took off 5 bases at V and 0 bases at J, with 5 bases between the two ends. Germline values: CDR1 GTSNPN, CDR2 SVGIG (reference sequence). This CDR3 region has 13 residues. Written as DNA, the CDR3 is TGTGCCTGGCCGAACTCTGGGGCCAACGTCCTGACTTTC. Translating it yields CAWPNSGANVLTF.

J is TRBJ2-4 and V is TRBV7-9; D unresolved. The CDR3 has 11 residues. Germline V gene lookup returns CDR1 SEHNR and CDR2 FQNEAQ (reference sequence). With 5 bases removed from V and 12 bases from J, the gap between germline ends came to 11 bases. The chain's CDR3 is CASSTAATQYF. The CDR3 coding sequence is TGTGCCAGCAGCACCGCCGCCACTCAGTACTTC. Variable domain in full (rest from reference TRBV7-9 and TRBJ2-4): DTGVSQNPRHKITKRGQNVTFRCDPISEHNRLYWYRQTLGQGPEFLTYFQNEAQLEKSRLLSDRFSAERPKGSFSTLEIQRTEQGDSAMYLCASSTAATQYFGAGTRLSVL.

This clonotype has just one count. The CDR3 loop is CASTLRGPEGTEAFF. The DNA of the CDR3 is TGTGCCAGCACTTTACGGGGACCCGAGGGCACTGAAGCTTTCTTT. The J gene is TRBJ1-1, the V gene TRBV6-2 or TRBV6-3; D perhaps matches TRBD1 (5 bases). This CDR3 spans 15 amino acids. Trimming took 7 bases from V and 4 from J, leaving 19 bases between them. From germline, CDR1 is MNHEY and CDR2 SVGEGT.

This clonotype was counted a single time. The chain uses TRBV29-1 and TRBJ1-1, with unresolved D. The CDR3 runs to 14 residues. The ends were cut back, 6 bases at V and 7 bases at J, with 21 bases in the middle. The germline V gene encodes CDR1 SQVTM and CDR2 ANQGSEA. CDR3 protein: CSVGPGLGSLEAFF. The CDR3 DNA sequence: TGCAGCGTCGGACCCGGCCTGGGCAGCCTTGAAGCTTTCTTT.

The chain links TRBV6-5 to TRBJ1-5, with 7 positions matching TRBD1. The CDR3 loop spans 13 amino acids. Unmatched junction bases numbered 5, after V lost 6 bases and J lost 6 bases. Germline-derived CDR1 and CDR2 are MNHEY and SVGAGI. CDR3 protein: CASSRQGAQPQHF. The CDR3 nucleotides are TGTGCCAGCAGCCGACAGGGTGCTCAGCCCCAGCATTTT.

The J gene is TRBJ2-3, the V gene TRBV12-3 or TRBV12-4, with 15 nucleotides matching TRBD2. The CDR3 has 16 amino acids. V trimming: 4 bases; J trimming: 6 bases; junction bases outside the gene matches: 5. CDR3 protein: CASSSGLAGGPDTQYF. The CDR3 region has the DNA TGTGCCAGCAGTTCCGGACTAGCGGGAGGGCCGGATACGCAGTATTTT.

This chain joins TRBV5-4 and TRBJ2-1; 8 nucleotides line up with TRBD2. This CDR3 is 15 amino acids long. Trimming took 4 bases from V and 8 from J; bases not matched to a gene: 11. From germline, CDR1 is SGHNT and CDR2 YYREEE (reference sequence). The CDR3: CASSAGLAGLYEQFF. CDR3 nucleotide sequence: TGTGCCAGCAGCGCGGGATTAGCGGGGTTGTATGAGCAGTTCTTC.